The clone carrying this T cell receptor (beta chain) was seen only once. Trimming took 4 bases from V and 2 from J; bases not matched to a gene: 3. From germline, CDR1 is SGHRS and CDR2 YFSETQ. The CDR3 has 15 residues. This specimen belongs to a study of preoperative IRX-2 immunotherapy in early breast cancer. Treatment given: preoperative locoregional IRX-2 cytokine immunotherapy. The assay was immunoSEQ multiplex PCR, and TCRdb's table has in-frame clones only and misses some. The table lists approximately 25,000 clones, approximately 77% of them singletons, with 6% to 7.5% in the top ten. The rearrangement links TRBV5-1 to TRBJ2-3; 11 bases agree with TRBD2. The origin of this receptor is a human donor with breast cancer. Sequenced here: lymph node tissue, sampled after IRX-2 immunotherapy. The CDR3 loop is CASSPLAGATDTQYF. CDR3 in DNA: TGCGCCAGCAGCCCACTAGCGGGAGCCACAGATACGCAGTATTTT.